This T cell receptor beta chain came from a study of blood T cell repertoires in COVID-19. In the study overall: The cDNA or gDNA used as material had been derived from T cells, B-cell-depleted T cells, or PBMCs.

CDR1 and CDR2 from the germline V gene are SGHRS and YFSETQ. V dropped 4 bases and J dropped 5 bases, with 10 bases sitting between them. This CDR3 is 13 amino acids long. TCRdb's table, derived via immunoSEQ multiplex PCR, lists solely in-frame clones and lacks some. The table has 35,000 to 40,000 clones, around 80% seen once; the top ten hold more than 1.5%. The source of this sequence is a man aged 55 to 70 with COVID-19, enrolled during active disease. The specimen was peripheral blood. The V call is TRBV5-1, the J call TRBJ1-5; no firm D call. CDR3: CASSQTPDQPQHF. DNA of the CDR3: TGCGCCAGCAGCCAAACACCAGATCAGCCCCAGCATTTT.